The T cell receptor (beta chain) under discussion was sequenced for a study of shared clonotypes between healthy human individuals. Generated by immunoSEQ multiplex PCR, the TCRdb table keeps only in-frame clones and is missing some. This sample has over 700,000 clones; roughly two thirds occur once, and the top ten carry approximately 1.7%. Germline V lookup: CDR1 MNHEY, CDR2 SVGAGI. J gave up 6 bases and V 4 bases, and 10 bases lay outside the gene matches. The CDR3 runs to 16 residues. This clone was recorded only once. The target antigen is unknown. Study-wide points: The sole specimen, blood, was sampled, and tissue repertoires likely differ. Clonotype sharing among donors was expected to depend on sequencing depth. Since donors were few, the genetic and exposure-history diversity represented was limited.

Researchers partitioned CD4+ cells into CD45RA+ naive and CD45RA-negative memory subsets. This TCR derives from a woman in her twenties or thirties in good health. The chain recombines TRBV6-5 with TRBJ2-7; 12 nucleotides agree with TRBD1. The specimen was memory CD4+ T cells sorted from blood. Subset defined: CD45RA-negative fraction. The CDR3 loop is CASSSQEGTGGLEQYF. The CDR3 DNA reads TGTGCCAGCAGTTCCCAGGAAGGGACAGGGGGCCTCGAGCAGTACTTC.